This TCR beta chain emerged from a study of cytomegalovirus exposure and HLA in healthy donors. Study-wide results and caveats: Under 20,000 TCR beta sequences were associated with HLA alleles at 0.05 false discovery rate in a later analysis. Some V segments (TRBV6-2 and TRBV6-3 among them) were excluded as indistinguishable.

PCR amplification relied on 60 Vbeta primers (plus 13 Jbeta primers). The authors' processing: Later work found tens of millions of unique TCR beta chains, with 9.5 million to 14 million shared. TCRdb keeps only in-frame clones here, not all; method: immunoSEQ multiplex PCR. That table gives V, J and clone size, and the DNA gave D and trimming. This sample's clone table lists 100,000 to 150,000 clones. Of note for this clone: As yet, its antigen is unknown.

The CDR3 spans 15 residues. The V gene's germline CDR1 is KGHSH and CDR2 LQKENI. The ends were cut back, 2 bases at V and 6 bases at J, with 16 bases in the middle. The genes are TRBV18 and TRBJ1-2; a possible D gene is TRBD1 (6 bases). The specimen was PBMCs. This clonotype was sampled from a middle-aged woman in good health and CMV-seropositive. The CDR3 protein is CASSPGLGGRHGYTF. For the CDR3, the DNA is TGTGCCAGCTCACCAGGGCTAGGGGGACGACATGGCTACACCTTC.